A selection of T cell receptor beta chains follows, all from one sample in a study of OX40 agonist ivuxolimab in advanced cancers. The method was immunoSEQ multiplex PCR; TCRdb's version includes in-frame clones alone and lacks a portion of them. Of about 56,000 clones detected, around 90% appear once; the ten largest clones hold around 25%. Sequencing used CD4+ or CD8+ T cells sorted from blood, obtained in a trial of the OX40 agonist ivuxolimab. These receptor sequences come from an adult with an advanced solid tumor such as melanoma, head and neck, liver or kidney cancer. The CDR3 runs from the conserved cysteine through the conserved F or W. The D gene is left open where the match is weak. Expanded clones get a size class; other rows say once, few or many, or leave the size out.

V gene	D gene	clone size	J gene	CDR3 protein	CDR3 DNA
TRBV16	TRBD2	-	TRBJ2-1	CASTRTSEAEQFF	TGTGCTTCAACCCGGACTAGCGAAGCTGAGCAGTTCTTC
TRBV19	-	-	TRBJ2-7	CASSMSGDYEQYF	TGTGCCAGTAGTATGTCTGGAGATTACGAGCAGTACTTC
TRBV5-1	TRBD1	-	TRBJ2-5	CASSLGDRGQETQYF	TGCGCCAGCAGCTTGGGGGACAGGGGGCAGGAGACCCAGTACTTC
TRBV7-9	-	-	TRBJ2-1	CASSFGGTGDEQFF	TGTGCCAGCAGCTTTGGGGGGACTGGGGATGAGCAGTTCTTC
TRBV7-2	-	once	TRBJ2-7	CASSWDNYEQYF	TGTGCCAGCAGCTGGGACAACTACGAGCAGTACTTC
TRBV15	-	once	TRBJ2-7	CATSRDRGSRRVDSYEQYF	TGTGCCACCAGCAGAGATCGGGGGAGCCGGCGGGTAGACTCCTACGAGCAGTACTTC
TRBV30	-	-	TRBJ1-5	CAWSFYREMGNQPQHF	TGTGCCTGGAGTTTCTACAGGGAAATGGGCAATCAGCCCCAGCATTTT
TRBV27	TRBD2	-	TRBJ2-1	CASSPTSLSGSDEQFF	TGTGCCAGCAGTCCTACCAGCCTAAGCGGGAGCGATGAGCAGTTCTTC
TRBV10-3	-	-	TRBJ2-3	CAIRADSSTDTQYF	TGTGCCATCAGAGCGGATTCTAGCACAGATACGCAGTATTTT
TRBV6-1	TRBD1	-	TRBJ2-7	CASSIRTGGHYEQYF	TGTGCCAGCAGTATAAGGACAGGGGGCCACTACGAGCAGTACTTC
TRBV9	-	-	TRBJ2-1	CASSVGWGLEDNEQFF	TGTGCCAGCAGCGTAGGATGGGGTTTAGAGGACAATGAGCAGTTCTTC
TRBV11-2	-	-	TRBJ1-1	CASSLSMNTEAFF	TGTGCCAGCAGCCTGTCTATGAACACTGAAGCTTTCTTT
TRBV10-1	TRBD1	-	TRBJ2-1	CASRVTGGALRIF	TGCGCCAGCAGGGTAACAGGGGGCGCATTAAGAATCTTC
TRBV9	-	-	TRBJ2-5	CASSAGTSGQETQYF	TGTGCCAGCAGCGCCGGGACCAGTGGACAAGAGACCCAGTACTTC
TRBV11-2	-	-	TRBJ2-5	CASSLVGWETQYF	TGTGCCAGCAGCTTAGTTGGTTGGGAGACCCAGTACTTC
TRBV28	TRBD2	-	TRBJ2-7	CASSIIAGAYEQYF	TGTGCCAGCAGTATTATAGCGGGAGCCTACGAGCAGTACTTC
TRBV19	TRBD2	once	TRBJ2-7	CASSTASGRIPEQYF	TGTGCCAGTAGTACAGCTAGCGGGAGGATACCTGAGCAGTACTTC
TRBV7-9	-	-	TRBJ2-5	CASSRPGETQYF	TGTGCCAGCAGCCGGCCGGGGGAGACCCAGTACTTC
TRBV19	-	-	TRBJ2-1	CASSSLGHNEQFF	TGTGCCAGTAGTTCCCTAGGACACAATGAGCAGTTCTTC
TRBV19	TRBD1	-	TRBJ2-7	CASSPGGYEQYF	TGTGCCAGTAGTCCAGGGGGCTACGAGCAGTACTTC
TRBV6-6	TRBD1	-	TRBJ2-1	CASSGFGTGYNEQFF	TGTGCCAGCAGTGGATTCGGGACAGGGTACAATGAGCAGTTCTTC
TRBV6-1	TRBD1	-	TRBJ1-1	CASSPGQGAPAFF	TGTGCCAGCAGCCCCGGACAGGGGGCGCCGGCTTTCTTT
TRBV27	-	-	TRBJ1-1	CASMVGRPNTEAFF	TGTGCCAGCATGGTAGGGCGCCCCAACACTGAAGCTTTCTTT
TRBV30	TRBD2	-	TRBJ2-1	CAWTGLAGGSGYNEQFF	TGTGCCTGGACCGGCCTAGCGGGAGGTTCAGGGTACAATGAGCAGTTCTTC
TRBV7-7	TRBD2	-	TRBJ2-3	CASSLAGGSTDTQYF	TGTGCTAGCAGCTTAGCGGGGGGTAGCACAGATACGCAGTATTTT
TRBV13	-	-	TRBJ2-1	CASSLAGLYNEQFF	TGTGCCAGCAGCTTAGCGGGTCTTTACAATGAGCAGTTCTTC
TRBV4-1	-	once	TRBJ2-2	CASSQRGGGDTGELFF	TGCGCCAGCAGCCAGCGTGGGGGCGGAGACACCGGGGAGCTGTTTTTT
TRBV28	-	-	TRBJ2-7	CASSFLQGYEQYF	TGTGCCAGCAGTTTTCTACAGGGCTACGAGCAGTACTTC
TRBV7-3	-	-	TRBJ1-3	CASSPSGRGSGNTIYF	TGCGCCAGCAGCCCTAGTGGCCGCGGCTCTGGAAACACCATATATTTT
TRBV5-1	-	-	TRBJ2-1	CASSLSGLYNEQFF	TGCGCCAGCAGCTTGAGCGGGCTTTACAATGAGCAGTTCTTC
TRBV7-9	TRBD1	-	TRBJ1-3	CASSQGDRGSGNTIYF	TGTGCCAGCAGCCAAGGGGACAGGGGTTCTGGAAACACCATATATTTT
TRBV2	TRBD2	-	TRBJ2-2	CASSDSGSGELFF	TGTGCCAGCAGTGACAGCGGGAGCGGGGAGCTGTTTTTT
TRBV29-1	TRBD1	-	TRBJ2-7	CSVEDPGLQGSHEQYF	TGCAGCGTTGAAGATCCGGGCTTACAGGGGTCCCACGAGCAGTACTTC
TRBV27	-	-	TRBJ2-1	CASSLGVSSYNEQFF	TGTGCCAGCAGTCTTGGCGTTAGCTCCTACAATGAGCAGTTCTTC
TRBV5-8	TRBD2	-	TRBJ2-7	CASSNPIAGAYEQYF	TGTGCCAGCAGTAACCCAATAGCGGGAGCCTACGAGCAGTACTTC
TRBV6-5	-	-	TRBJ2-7	CASSYSPGSPYEQYF	TGTGCCAGCAGTTACTCTCCTGGGTCGCCCTACGAGCAGTACTTC
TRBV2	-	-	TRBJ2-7	CASSGAGSMDEQYF	TGTGCCAGCAGTGGGGCGGGTAGTATGGACGAGCAGTACTTC
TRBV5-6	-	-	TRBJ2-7	CASSVDYEQYF	TGTGCCAGCAGCGTAGATTACGAGCAGTACTTC
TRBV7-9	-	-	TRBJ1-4	CASSPDGGFANEKLFF	TGTGCCAGCAGCCCCGATGGGGGATTTGCTAATGAAAAACTGTTTTTT